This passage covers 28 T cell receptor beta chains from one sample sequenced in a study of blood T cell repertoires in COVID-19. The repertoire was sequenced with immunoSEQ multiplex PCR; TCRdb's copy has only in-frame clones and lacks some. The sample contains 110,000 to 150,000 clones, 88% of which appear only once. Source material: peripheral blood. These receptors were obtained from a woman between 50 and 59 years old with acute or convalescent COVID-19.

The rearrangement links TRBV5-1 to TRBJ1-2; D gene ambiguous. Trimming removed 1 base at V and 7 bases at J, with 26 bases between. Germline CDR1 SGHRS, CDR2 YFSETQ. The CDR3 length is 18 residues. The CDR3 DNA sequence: TGCGCCAGCAGCTTGTCAGGCGGGCTCGAAAACCTGCGGGGTGGCTACACCTTC. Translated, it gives CASSLSGGLENLRGGYTF.

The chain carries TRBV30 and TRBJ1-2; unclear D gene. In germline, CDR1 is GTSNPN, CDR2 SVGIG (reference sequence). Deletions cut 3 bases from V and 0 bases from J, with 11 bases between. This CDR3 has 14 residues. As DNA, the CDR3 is TGTGCCTGGAGACCCCGGGGAGCTAACTATGGCTACACCTTC. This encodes CAWRPRGANYGYTF.

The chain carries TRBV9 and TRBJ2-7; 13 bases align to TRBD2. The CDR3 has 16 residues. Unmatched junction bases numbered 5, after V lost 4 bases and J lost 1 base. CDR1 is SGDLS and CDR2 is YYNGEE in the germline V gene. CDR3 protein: CASSPWTSGSSYEQYF. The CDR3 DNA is TGTGCCAGCAGCCCTTGGACTAGCGGGAGTTCCTACGAGCAGTACTTC. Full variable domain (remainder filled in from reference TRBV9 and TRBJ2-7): DSGVTQTPKHLITATGQRVTLRCSPRSGDLSVYWYQQSLDQGLQFLIQYYNGEERAKGNILERFSAQQFPDLHSELNLSSLELGDSALYFCASSPWTSGSSYEQYFGPGTRLTVT.

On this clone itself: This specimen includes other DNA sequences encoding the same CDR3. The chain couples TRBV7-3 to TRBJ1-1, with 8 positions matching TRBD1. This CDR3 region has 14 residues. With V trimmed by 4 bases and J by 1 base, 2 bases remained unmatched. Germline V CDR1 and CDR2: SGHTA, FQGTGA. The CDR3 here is CASSSGQGNTEAFF. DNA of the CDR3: TGTGCCAGCAGCTCCGGACAGGGGAACACTGAAGCTTTCTTT.

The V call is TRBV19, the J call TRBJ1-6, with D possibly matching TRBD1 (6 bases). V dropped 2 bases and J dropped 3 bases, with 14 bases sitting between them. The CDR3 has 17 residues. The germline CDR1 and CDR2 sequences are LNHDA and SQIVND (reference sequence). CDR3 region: CASSIWAGDDYNSPLHF. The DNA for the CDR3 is TGTGCCAGTAGTATATGGGCAGGGGACGACTATAATTCACCCCTCCACTTT.

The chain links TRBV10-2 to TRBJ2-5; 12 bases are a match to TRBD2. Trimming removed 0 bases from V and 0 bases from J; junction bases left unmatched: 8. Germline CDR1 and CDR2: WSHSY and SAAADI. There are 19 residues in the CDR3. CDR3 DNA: TGCGCCAGCAGTGAGTCGTACGGACTAGCGGGGACGTACCAAGAGACCCAGTACTTC. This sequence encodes CASSESYGLAGTYQETQYF.

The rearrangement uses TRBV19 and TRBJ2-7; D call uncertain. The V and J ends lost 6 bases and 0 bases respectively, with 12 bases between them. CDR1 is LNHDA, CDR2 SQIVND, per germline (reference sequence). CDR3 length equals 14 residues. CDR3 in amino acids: CASSERISSYEQYF. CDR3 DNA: TGTGCCAGTAGCGAGAGGATTAGCTCCTACGAGCAGTACTTC.

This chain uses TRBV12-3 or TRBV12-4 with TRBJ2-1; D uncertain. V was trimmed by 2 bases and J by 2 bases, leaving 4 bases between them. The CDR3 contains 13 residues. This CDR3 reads CASSLNTYNEQFF. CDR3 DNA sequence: TGTGCCAGCAGTTTAAACACCTACAATGAGCAGTTCTTC.

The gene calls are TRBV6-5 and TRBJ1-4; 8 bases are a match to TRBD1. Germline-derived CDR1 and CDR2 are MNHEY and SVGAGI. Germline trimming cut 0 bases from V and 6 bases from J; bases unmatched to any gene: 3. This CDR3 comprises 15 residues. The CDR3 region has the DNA TGTGCCAGCAGTTACTCGCACAGGGGGGATGAAAAACTGTTTTTT. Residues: CASSYSHRGDEKLFF.

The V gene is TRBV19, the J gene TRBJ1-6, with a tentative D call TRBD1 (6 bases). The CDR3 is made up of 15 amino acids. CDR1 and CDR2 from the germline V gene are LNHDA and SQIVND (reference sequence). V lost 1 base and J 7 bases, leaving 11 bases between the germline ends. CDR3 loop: CASSIGTRGNSPLHF. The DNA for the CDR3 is TGTGCCAGTAGTATAGGGACCAGGGGAAATTCACCCCTCCACTTT. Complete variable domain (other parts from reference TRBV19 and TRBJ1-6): DGGITQSPKYLFRKEGQNVTLSCEQNLNHDAMYWYRQDPGQGLRLIYYSQIVNDFQKGDIAEGYSVSREKKESFPLTVTSAQKNPTAFYLCASSIGTRGNSPLHFGNGTRLTVT.

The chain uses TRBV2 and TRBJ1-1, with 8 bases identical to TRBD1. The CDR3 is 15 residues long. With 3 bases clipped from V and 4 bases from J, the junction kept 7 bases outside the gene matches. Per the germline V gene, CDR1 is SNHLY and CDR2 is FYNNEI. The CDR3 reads CASSDPGGASTEAFF. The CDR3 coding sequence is TGTGCCAGCAGTGACCCAGGGGGCGCTTCCACTGAAGCTTTCTTT.

The CDR3 spells CASSRKSGGQETQYF. The CDR3 DNA is TGTGCCAGTAGTAGGAAAAGCGGGGGACAAGAGACCCAGTACTTC. V and J are TRBV19 and TRBJ2-5; 8 bases map to TRBD2. In germline, CDR1 is LNHDA, CDR2 SQIVND (reference sequence). V lost 4 bases and J lost 2; bases outside the gene matches: 6. CDR3 length equals 15 residues.

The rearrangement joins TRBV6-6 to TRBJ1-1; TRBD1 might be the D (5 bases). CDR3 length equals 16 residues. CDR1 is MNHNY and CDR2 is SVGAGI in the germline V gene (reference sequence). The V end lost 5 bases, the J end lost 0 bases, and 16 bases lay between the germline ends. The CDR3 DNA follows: TGTGCCAGCAGTGGGGGAGGGGTTTCTATGAACACTGAAGCTTTCTTT. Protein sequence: CASSGGGVSMNTEAFF.

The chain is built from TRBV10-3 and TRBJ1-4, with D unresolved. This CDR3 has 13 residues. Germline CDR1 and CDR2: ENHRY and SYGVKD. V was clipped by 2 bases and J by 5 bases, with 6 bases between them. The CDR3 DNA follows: TGTGCCATCAGTGAGGGGCTAAATGAAAAACTGTTTTTT. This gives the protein CAISEGLNEKLFF.

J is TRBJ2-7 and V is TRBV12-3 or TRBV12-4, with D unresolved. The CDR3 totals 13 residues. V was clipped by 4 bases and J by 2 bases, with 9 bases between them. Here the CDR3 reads CASSSPGAYEQYF. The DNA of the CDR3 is TGTGCCAGCAGTTCCCCAGGTGCCTACGAGCAGTACTTC.

As DNA, the CDR3 is TGTGCCAGCAGTGAATTTGCCCAGAATTCACCCCTCCACTTT. Protein: CASSEFAQNSPLHF. The chain carries TRBV6-1 and TRBJ1-6; D gene ambiguous. Trimming cost V 2 bases and J 7 bases, with 9 bases left between them. This CDR3 has 14 amino acids. Germline values: CDR1 MNHNS, CDR2 SASEGT.

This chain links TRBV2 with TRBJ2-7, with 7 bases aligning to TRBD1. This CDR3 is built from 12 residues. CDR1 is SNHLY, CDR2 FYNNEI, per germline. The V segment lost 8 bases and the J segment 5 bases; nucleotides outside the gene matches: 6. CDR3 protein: CASRQGSHEQYF. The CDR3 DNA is TGTGCCAGCCGACAGGGAAGTCACGAGCAGTACTTC.

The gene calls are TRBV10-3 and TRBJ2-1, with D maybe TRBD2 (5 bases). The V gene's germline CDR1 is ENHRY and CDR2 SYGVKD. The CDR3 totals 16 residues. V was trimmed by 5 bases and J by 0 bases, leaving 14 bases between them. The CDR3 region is CAISSRVGGSYNEQFF. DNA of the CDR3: TGTGCCATCAGTTCGCGGGTGGGCGGCTCCTACAATGAGCAGTTCTTC.

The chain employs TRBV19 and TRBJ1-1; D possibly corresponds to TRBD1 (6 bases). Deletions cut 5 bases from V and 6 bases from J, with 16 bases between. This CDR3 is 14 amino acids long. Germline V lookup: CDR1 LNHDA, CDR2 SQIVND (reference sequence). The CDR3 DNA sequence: TGTGCCAGTAGTCCCACAGGGATCGGCGCTGAAGCTTTCTTT. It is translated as CASSPTGIGAEAFF.

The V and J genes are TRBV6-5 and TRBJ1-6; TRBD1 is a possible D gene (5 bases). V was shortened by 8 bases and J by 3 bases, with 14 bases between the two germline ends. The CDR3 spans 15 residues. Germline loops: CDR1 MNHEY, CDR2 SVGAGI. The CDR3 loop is CASGLGGIYNSPLHF. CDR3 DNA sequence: TGTGCCAGCGGGCTCGGGGGGATCTATAATTCACCCCTCCACTTT.

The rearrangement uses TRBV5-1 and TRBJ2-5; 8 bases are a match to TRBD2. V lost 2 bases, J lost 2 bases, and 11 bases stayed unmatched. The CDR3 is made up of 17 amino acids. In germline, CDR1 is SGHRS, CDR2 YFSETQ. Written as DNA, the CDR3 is TGCGCCAGCAGCTTCCCTGGCTTAGCGGGACCTCAAGAGACCCAGTACTTC. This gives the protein CASSFPGLAGPQETQYF.

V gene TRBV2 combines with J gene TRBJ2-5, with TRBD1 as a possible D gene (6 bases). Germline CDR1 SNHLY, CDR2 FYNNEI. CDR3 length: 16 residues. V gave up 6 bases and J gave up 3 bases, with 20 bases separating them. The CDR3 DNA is TGTGCCAGCAGGGTAGAGGCAAGCCCAGGGGAAGAGACCCAGTACTTC. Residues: CASRVEASPGEETQYF.

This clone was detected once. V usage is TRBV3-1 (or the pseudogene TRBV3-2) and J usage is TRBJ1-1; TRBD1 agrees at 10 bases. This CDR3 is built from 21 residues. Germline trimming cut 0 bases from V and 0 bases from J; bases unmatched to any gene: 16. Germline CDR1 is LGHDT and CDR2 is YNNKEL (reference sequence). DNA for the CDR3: TGTGCCAGCAGCCAAGATTTTCGTCAAGGACAGGGGGTTAGCATGAACACTGAAGCTTTCTTT. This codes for CASSQDFRQGQGVSMNTEAFF.

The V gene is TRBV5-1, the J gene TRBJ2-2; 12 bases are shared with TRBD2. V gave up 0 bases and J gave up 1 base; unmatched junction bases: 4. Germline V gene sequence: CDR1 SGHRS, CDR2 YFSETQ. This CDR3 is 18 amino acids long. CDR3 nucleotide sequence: TGCGCCAGCAGCTTGGGACTAGCGGGGGCCTTGAACACCGGGGAGCTGTTTTTT. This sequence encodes CASSLGLAGALNTGELFF. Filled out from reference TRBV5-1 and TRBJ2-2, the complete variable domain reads KAGVTQTPRYLIKTRGQQVTLSCSPISGHRSVSWYQQTPGQGLQFLFEYFSETQRNKGNFPGRFSGRQFSNSRSEMNVSTLELGDSALYLCASSLGLAGALNTGELFFGEGSRLTVL.

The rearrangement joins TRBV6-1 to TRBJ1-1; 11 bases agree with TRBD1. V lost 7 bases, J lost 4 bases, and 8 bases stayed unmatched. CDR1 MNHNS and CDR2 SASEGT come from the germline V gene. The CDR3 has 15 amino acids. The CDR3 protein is CASNLLGQGGTEAFF. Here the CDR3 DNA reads TGTGCCAGCAACTTACTGGGACAGGGGGGCACTGAAGCTTTCTTT.

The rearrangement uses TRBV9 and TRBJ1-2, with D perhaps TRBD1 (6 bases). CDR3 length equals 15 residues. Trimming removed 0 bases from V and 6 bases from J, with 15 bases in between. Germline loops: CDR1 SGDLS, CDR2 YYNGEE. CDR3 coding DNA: TGTGCCAGCAGCGTAGGAGGGGACATCATACATGGCTACACCTTC. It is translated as CASSVGGDIIHGYTF.

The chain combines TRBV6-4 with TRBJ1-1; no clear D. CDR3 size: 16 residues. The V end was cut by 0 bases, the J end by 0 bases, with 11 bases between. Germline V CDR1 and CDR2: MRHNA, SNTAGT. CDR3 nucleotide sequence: TGTGCCAGCAGTGACTCGGTACGGCGGATGAACACTGAAGCTTTCTTT. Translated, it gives CASSDSVRRMNTEAFF.

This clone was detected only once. CDR3 nucleotide sequence: TGTGCCAGCAGCCTGGGAGCTCCTAACTATGGCTACACCTTC. Its protein product is CASSLGAPNYGYTF. The rearrangement uses TRBV7-8 and TRBJ1-2; D not certain. V lost 5 bases, J lost 0 bases, and 10 bases lay in between. Germline loops: CDR1 SGHVS, CDR2 FQNEAQ. The CDR3 sequence is 14 residues long.